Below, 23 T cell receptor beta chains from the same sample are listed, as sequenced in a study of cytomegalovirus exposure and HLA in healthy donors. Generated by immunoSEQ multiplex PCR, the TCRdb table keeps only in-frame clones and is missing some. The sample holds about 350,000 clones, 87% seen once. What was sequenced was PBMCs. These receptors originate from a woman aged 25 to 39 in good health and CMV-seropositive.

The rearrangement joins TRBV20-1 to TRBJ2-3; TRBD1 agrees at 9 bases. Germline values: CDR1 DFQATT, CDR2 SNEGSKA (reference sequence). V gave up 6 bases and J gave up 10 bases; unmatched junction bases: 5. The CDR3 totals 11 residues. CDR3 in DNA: TGCAGTGCGGGGACAGGGACTGCGCAGTATTTT. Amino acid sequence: CSAGTGTAQYF.

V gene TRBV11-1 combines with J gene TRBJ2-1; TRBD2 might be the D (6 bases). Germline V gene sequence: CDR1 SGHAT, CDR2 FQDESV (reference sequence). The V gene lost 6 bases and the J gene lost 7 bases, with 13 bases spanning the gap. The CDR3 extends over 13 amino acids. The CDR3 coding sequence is TGTGCCAGCAGTTTGGGGGGAGGTAATGAGCAGTTCTTC. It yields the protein CASSLGGGNEQFF.

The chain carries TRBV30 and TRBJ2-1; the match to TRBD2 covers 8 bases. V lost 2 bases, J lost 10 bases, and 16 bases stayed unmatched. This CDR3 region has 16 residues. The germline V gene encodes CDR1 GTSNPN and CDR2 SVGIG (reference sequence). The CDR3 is CAWSPPSAGADQEQFF. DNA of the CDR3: TGTGCCTGGAGTCCGCCCTCAGCGGGAGCCGACCAGGAGCAGTTCTTC. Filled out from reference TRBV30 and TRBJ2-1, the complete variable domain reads SQTIHQWPATLVQPVGSPLSLECTVEGTSNPNLYWYRQAAGRGLQLLFYSVGIGQISSEVPQNLSASRPQDRQFILSSKKLLLSDSGFYLCAWSPPSAGADQEQFFGPGTRLTVL.

CDR3 in amino acids: CASRLMTDTQYF. DNA of the CDR3: TGTGCCAGCAGGTTAATGACAGATACGCAGTATTTT. V gene TRBV7-9 combines with J gene TRBJ2-3; no definite D call. Trimming took 6 bases from V and 3 from J, leaving 7 bases between them. Germline loops: CDR1 SEHNR, CDR2 FQNEAQ (reference sequence). This CDR3 is 12 amino acids long.

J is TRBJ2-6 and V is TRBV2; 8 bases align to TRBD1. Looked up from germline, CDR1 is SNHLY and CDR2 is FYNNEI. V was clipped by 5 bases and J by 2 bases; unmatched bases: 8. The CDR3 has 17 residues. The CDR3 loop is CASSFGQGRAGANVLTF. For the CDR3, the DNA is TGTGCCAGCAGTTTCGGACAGGGCAGGGCTGGGGCCAACGTCCTGACTTTC. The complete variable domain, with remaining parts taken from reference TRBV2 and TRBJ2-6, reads EPEVTQTPSHQVTQMGQEVILRCVPISNHLYFYWYRQILGQKVEFLVSFYNNEISEKSEIFDDQFSVERPDGSNFTLKIRSTKLEDSAMYFCASSFGQGRAGANVLTFGAGSRLTVL.

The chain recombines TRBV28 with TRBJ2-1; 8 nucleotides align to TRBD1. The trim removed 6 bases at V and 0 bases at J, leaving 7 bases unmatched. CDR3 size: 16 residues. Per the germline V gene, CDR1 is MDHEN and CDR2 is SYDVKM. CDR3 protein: CASSPRGPISYNEQFF. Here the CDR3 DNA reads TGTGCCAGCAGCCCCAGGGGGCCCATCTCCTACAATGAGCAGTTCTTC.

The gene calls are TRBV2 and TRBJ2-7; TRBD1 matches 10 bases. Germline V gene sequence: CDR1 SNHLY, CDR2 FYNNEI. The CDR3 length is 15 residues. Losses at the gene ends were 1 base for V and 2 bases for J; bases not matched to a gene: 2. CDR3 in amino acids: CASSEDGTGAYEQYF. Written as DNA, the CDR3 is TGTGCCAGCAGTGAAGACGGGACAGGGGCCTACGAGCAGTACTTC.

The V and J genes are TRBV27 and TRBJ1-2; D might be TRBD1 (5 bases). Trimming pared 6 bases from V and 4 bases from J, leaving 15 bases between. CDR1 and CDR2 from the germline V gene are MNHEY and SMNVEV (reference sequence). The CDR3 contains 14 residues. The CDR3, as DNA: TGTGCCAGCAGAATGGGCCCGGGGGGCTATGGCTACACCTTC. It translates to CASRMGPGGYGYTF.

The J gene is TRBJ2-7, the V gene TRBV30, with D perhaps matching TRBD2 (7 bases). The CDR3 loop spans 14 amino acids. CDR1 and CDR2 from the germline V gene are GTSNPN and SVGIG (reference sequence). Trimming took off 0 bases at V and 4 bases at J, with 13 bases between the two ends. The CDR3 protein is CAWSVIRGAYEQYF. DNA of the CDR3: TGTGCCTGGAGTGTAATCCGGGGGGCGTACGAGCAGTACTTC.

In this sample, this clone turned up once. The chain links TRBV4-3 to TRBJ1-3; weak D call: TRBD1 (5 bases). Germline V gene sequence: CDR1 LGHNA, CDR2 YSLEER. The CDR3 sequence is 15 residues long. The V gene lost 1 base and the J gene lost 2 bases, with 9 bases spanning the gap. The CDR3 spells CASSQVLGAGNTIYF. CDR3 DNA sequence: TGCGCCAGCAGCCAAGTCTTGGGGGCTGGAAACACCATATATTTT.

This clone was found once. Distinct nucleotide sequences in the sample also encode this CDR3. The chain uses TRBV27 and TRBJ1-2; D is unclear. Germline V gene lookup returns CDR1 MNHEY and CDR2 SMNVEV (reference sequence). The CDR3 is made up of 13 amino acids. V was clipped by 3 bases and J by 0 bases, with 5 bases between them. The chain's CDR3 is CASSLSTNYGYTF. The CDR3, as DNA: TGTGCCAGCAGTTTGTCAACTAACTATGGCTACACCTTC.

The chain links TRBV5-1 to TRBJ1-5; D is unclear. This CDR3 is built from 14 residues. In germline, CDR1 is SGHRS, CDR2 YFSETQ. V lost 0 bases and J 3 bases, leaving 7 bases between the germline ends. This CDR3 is CASSLDGDNQPQHF. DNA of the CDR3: TGCGCCAGCAGCTTGGACGGGGACAATCAGCCCCAGCATTTT.

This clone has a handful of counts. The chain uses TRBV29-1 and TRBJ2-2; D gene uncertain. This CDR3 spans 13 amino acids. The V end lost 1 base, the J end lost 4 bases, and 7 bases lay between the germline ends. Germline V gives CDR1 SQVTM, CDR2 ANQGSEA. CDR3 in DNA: TGCAGCGTTGAAGGGGCCGGCACCGGGGAGCTGTTTTTT. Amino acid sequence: CSVEGAGTGELFF.

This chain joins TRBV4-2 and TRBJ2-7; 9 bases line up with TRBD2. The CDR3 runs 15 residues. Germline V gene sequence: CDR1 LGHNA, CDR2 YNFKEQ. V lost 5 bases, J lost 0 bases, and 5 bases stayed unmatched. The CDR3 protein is CASSSSGGPSYEQYF. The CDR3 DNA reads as TGTGCCAGCAGCAGTAGCGGGGGTCCCTCCTACGAGCAGTACTTC.

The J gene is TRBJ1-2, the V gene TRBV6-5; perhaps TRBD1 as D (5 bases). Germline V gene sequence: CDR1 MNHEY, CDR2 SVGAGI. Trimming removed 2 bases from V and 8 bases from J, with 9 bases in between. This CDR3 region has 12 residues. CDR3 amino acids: CASSYQGDGYTF. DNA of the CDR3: TGTGCCAGCAGTTACCAGGGAGACGGCTACACCTTC.

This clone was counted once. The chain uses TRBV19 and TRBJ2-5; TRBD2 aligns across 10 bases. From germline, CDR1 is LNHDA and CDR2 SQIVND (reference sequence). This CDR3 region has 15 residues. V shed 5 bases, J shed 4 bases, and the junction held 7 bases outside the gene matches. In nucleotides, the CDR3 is TGTGCCAGTAGTGGGATGGCTAGCGGGAGAGAGACCCAGTACTTC. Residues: CASSGMASGRETQYF.

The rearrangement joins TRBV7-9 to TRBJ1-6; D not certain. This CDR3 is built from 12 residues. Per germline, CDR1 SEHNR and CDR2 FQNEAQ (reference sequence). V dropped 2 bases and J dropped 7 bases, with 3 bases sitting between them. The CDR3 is CASSLQNSPLHF. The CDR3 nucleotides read TGTGCCAGCAGCTTACAGAATTCACCCCTCCACTTT.

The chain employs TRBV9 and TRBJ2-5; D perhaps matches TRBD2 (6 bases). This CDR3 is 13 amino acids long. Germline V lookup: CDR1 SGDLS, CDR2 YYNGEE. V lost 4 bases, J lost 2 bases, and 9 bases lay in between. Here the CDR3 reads CASSNSGQETQYF. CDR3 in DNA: TGTGCCAGCAGCAATAGCGGACAAGAGACCCAGTACTTC.

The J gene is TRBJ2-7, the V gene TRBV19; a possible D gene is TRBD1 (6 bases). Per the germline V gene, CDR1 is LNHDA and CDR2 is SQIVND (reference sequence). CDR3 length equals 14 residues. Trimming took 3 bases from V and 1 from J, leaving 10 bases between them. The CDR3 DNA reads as TGTGCCAGTAGTATGGAGGACAGTTCCTACGAGCAGTACTTC. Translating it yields CASSMEDSSYEQYF.

The CDR3, as DNA: TGTGCCAGCAAAGGGACAGGGGACACTGAAGCTTTCTTT. Translated, it gives CASKGTGDTEAFF. The rearrangement uses TRBV11-3 and TRBJ1-1; 10 positions agree with TRBD1. Trimming removed 7 bases from V and 3 bases from J; junction bases left unmatched: 2. The length of the CDR3 is 13 residues. Germline lookup yields CDR1 SGHNT and CDR2 YENEEA. Complete variable domain (other parts from reference TRBV11-3 and TRBJ1-1): EAGVVQSPRYKIIEKKQPVAFWCNPISGHNTLYWYLQNLGQGPELLIRYENEEAVDDSQLPKDRFSAERLKGVDSTLKIQPAELGDSAVYLCASKGTGDTEAFFGQGTRLTVV.

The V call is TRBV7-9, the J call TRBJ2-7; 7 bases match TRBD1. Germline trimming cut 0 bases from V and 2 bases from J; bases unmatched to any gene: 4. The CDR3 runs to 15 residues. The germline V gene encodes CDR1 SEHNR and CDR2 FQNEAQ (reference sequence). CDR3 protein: CASSLASGTAYEQYF. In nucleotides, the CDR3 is TGTGCCAGCAGCTTAGCATCCGGGACAGCCTACGAGCAGTACTTC.

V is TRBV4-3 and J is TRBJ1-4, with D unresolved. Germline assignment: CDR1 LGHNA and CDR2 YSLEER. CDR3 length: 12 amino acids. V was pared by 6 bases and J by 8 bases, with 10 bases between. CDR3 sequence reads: CASRSTGEKLFF. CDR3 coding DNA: TGCGCCAGCAGATCGACGGGGGAAAAACTGTTTTTT.

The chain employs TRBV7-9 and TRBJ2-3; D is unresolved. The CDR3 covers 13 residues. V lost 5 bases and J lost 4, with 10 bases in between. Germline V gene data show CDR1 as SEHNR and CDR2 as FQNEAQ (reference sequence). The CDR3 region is CASSVLSADTQYF. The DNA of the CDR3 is TGTGCCAGCAGCGTTTTATCCGCAGATACGCAGTATTTT.